The next 3 T cell receptor beta chains were all read from a single sample in a study of cytomegalovirus exposure and HLA in healthy donors. The study ran its PCR with 60 Vbeta and 13 Jbeta primers. Sequencing used immunoSEQ multiplex PCR; TCRdb keeps in-frame clones, though not all of them. The repertoire holds around 210,000 clones, with 70% to 80% as singletons. Sequenced sample: PBMCs. These receptors came from a woman in her thirties in good health and CMV-seronegative.

V usage is TRBV25-1 and J usage is TRBJ2-7; 7 positions match TRBD2. This CDR3 has 15 amino acids. Germline loops: CDR1 MGHDK, CDR2 SYGVNS. V lost 3 bases to trimming and J lost 4 bases; unmatched junction nucleotides: 9. The CDR3 nucleotides are TGTGCCAGCAGTGATTTACACTCGGGGGGTTACGAGCAGTACTTC. Protein: CASSDLHSGGYEQYF.

This clone has a single count. The J gene is TRBJ1-5, the V gene TRBV10-3; D is uncertain. The CDR3 runs 15 residues. Germline CDR1 reads ENHRY; CDR2 reads SYGVKD. V was cut by 6 bases and J by 0 bases, with 12 bases left in between. CDR3 sequence: CAISGRTGSNQPQHF. CDR3 nucleotide sequence: TGTGCCATCAGCGGACGGACTGGTAGCAATCAGCCCCAGCATTTT.

This chain uses TRBV13 with TRBJ2-6, with D perhaps TRBD2 (6 bases). V lost 3 bases and J 5 bases, leaving 11 bases between the germline ends. Germline CDR1 PRHDT, CDR2 FYEKMQ (reference sequence). This CDR3 is 15 amino acids long. The DNA for the CDR3 is TGTGCCAGCAGCTTTCCGGGGGAGAGGGCCAACGTCCTGACTTTC. Translation: CASSFPGERANVLTF.